This entry lists 14 T cell receptor beta chains sequenced from one sample in a study of vaccination and CD4 T cells after COVID-19. Indicated time point: late sampling 161 to 241 days after vaccination in three convalescent patients. The treatment was: roughly 11-day PBMC culture with coronavirus spike peptide pools or control peptides (ViraFEST assay). The Oncomine TCR Beta short-read assay sequenced DNA from cultured CD4+ T cells. A single record per CDR3 protein comes from TCRdb applying MiXCR to the PCR reads. Found here are approximately 25,000 distinct CDR3 sequences, 25% to 35% of them singletons; the top ten hold just over 7%. These receptors' antigens are unknown. The material was CD4+ T cells from blood, cultured in vitro, obtained about 7 months after SARS-CoV-2 vaccination. The receptor set was obtained from a human donor who had recovered from COVID-19.

The V and J genes are TRBV6-1 and TRBJ2-2; D may match TRBD1 or TRBD2 (5 bases each). This CDR3 is built from 15 residues. Germline assignment: CDR1 MNHNS and CDR2 SASEGT. V lost 4 bases to trimming and J lost 4 bases, with 13 bases between them. CDR3 coding DNA: TGTGCCAGCAGTGTCCGGGGCGCGGGCACCGGGGAGCTGTTTTTT. Translating it yields CASSVRGAGTGELFF.

The table lists this clonotype with a few counts. This chain connects TRBV19 to TRBJ2-3; 8 bases map to TRBD2. CDR1 LNHDA and CDR2 SQIVND come from the germline V gene (reference sequence). The CDR3 is 14 amino acids. J lost 0 bases, V lost 5 bases, and 1 base had no gene match. CDR3 sequence (DNA): TGTGCCAGTAGTCGGGGGGGAAGCACAGATACGCAGTATTTT. Protein: CASSRGGSTDTQYF.

DNA of the CDR3: TGTGCCAGCAGTGAGAGCACAGCCAAAAACATTCAGTACTTC. Translation: CASSESTAKNIQYF. The chain has TRBV2 and TRBJ2-4; no firm D call. Trimming left V 3 bases short and J 0 bases short, with 6 bases between. Germline-derived CDR1 and CDR2 are SNHLY and FYNNEI. The CDR3 has 14 residues.

This clonotype was detected once. The chain links TRBV28 to TRBJ2-1, with D possibly being TRBD2 (5 bases). Germline lookup yields CDR1 MDHEN and CDR2 SYDVKM. The CDR3 consists of 15 residues. V dropped 7 bases and J dropped 5 bases, with 18 bases sitting between them. The CDR3 DNA follows: TGTGCCAGCAACAGCCGGCGGGTATCTCACAATGAGCAGTTCTTC. Translation: CASNSRRVSHNEQFF.

Within the sample, this clonotype is medium-sized. CDR3 coding DNA: TGCAGTGCTCGGGGACTAGCGGATTACGAGCAGTACTTC. The encoded protein is CSARGLADYEQYF. V is TRBV20-1 and J is TRBJ2-7, with 11 bases lining up with TRBD2. Per the germline V gene, CDR1 is DFQATT and CDR2 is SNEGSKA (reference sequence). The CDR3 totals 13 residues. Trimming cost V 5 bases and J 4 bases; bases outside gene matches: 4.

The chain combines TRBV15 with TRBJ2-2; D gene unclear. CDR1 and CDR2 (germline): LNHNV, YYDKDF (reference sequence). V was shortened by 2 bases and J by 6 bases, with 13 bases between the two germline ends. CDR3 length equals 15 residues. CDR3 sequence (DNA): TGTGCCACCAGCAGAACCACTCAAGAATCCGGGGAGCTGTTTTTT. The encoded protein is CATSRTTQESGELFF.

This clonotype was counted between two and nine times. The CDR3: CASSPRTSGETQYF. In DNA, the CDR3 is TGTGCCAGCAGCCCCCGGACTAGCGGAGAGACCCAGTACTTC. This chain links TRBV7-2 with TRBJ2-5, with 10 bases matching TRBD2. The germline gives CDR1 SGHTA, CDR2 FQGNSA. The CDR3 runs 14 residues. V was clipped by 5 bases and J by 4 bases; unmatched bases: 4.

This clonotype was counted between two and nine times. CDR3 nucleotide sequence: TGTGCCAGCAGCCAAAGACAGGTGAACACTGAAGCTTTCTTT. It translates to CASSQRQVNTEAFF. This chain joins TRBV7-9 and TRBJ1-1; possibly TRBD1 for D (6 bases). CDR3 size: 14 residues. Germline V CDR1 and CDR2: SEHNR, FQNEAQ (reference sequence). Trimming took 5 bases from V and 0 from J, leaving 10 bases between them.

This clonotype was seen a few times. This rearrangement joins TRBV28 to TRBJ1-5, with D maybe TRBD1 (6 bases). V was shortened by 7 bases and J by 1 base, with 14 bases between the two germline ends. The germline V gene has CDR1 MDHEN and CDR2 SYDVKM. The CDR3 covers 15 residues. The CDR3 is CASIPTGFSNQPQHF. Written as DNA, the CDR3 is TGTGCCAGCATTCCCACAGGGTTCAGCAATCAGCCCCAGCATTTT.

This clonotype occurred a few times. This chain uses TRBV20-1 with TRBJ2-5; D not certain. Trimming left V 0 bases short and J 6 bases short, with 14 bases between. Per the germline V gene, CDR1 is DFQATT and CDR2 is SNEGSKA (reference sequence). The CDR3 length is 14 residues. In nucleotides, the CDR3 is TGCAGTGCTAGAGATTTCCTAGGGTTCCAGACCCAGTACTTC. Its protein is CSARDFLGFQTQYF.

The chain joins TRBV20-1 to TRBJ2-4, with a possible D match to TRBD2 (5 bases). The V end lost 3 bases, the J end lost 12 bases, and 12 bases lay between the germline ends. The CDR3 extends over 11 amino acids. Germline-derived CDR1 and CDR2 are DFQATT and SNEGSKA (reference sequence). As DNA, the CDR3 is TGCAGTGCTAGGGACTTCCCGGCTCAGTACTTC. It encodes CSARDFPAQYF.

This rearrangement joins TRBV10-3 to TRBJ1-1; D call uncertain. The CDR3 is made up of 16 amino acids. CDR1 ENHRY and CDR2 SYGVKD come from the germline V gene. V was trimmed by 2 bases and J by 3 bases, leaving 16 bases between them. The CDR3: CAISERRWTRDTEAFF. The CDR3 DNA reads TGTGCCATCAGTGAGAGGAGGTGGACCCGGGACACTGAAGCTTTCTTT.

This clonotype has at least ten counts. The chain joins TRBV20-1 to TRBJ1-6; TRBD1 is a possible D gene (5 bases). Germline loops: CDR1 DFQATT, CDR2 SNEGSKA (reference sequence). The V and J ends lost 3 bases and 5 bases respectively, with 11 bases between them. The CDR3 is 14 residues long. CDR3 nucleotide sequence: TGCAGTGCTAGTCGGGGCCTGGATAATTCACCCCTCCACTTT. The encoded protein is CSASRGLDNSPLHF.

Note on this clonotype: This could be a read error, since a much larger clone is one nucleotide away. This chain connects TRBV7-2 to TRBJ1-5, with TRBD1 as a possible D gene (6 bases). Trimming shortened V by 3 bases and J by 6 bases, and 12 bases separated the two germline ends. CDR3 length: 14 residues. The germline V gene encodes CDR1 SGHTA and CDR2 FQGNSA. The CDR3 region is CASSFEEGGQPQHF. CDR3 sequence (DNA): TGTGCCAGCAGCTTTGAAGAAGGGGGTCAGCCCCAGCATTTT.